This TCR beta chain was obtained from a study of regulatory T cells in long-lasting Graves disease. General study results and limits: Persistent cases favored TRBV28, TRBJ1-2 and TRBJ2-5.

Remarks on this clonotype: As yet, its antigen is unknown.

Time point described: persistent/refractory GD, antithyroid drugs over 5 years with positive TRAb. Scientists built the TCR library using RNA that was extracted from PBMCs. According to the study, TCR beta libraries were built with iRepertoire HTBI primers and CDR3-region Arm-PCR. In TCRdb, the multiplex PCR reads were re-called with MiXCR into one record per CDR3 protein. The sample has 360,000 or so distinct CDR3 sequences, 23% seen once. V lost 1 base and J lost 3; bases outside the gene matches: 7. Per the germline V gene, CDR1 is MNHNS and CDR2 is SASEGT. The CDR3 is 17 residues long. The source material was peripheral blood mononuclear cells (PBMCs), sampled when the disease was refractory, from a patient treated with antithyroid drugs. V usage is TRBV6-1 and J usage is TRBJ2-2; the match to TRBD2 covers 8 bases. This TCR derives from a woman aged 40 to 50 with Graves disease. The CDR3 region is CASSEGAGRADTGELFF. CDR3 DNA: TGTGCCAGCAGTGAAGGTGCCGGGAGGGCCGACACCGGGGAGCTGTTTTTT.